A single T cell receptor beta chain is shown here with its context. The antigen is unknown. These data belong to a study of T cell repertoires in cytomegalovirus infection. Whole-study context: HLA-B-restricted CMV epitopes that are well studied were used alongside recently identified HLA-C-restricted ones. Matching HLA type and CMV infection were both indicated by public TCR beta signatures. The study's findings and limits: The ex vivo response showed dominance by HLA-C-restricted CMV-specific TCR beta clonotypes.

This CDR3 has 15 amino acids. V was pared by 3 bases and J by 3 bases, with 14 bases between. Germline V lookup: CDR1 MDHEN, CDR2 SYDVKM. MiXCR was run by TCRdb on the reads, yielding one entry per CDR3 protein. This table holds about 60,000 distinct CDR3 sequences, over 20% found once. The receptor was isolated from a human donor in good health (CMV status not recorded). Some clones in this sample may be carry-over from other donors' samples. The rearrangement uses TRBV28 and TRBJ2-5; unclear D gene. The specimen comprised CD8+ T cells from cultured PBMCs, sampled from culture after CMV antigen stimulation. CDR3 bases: TGTGCCAGCAGTTTTATGGGGTCAGCTGAAGAGACCCAGTACTTC. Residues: CASSFMGSAEETQYF.